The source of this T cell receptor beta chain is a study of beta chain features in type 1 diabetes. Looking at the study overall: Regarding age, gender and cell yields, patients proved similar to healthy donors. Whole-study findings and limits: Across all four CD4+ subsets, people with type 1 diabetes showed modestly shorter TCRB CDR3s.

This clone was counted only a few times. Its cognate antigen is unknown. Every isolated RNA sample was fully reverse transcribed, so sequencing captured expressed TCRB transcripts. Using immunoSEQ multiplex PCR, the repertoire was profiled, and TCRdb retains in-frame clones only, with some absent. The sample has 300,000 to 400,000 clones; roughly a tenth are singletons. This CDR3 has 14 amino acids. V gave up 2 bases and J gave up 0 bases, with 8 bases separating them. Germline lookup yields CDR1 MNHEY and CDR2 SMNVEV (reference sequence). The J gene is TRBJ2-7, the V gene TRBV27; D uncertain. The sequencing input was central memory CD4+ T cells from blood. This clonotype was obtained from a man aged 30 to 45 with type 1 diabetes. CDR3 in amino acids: CASSLRASSYEQYF. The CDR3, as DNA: TGTGCCAGCAGTTTACGGGCCAGCTCCTACGAGCAGTACTTC.